The 15 T cell receptor beta chains given below trace back to one sample, sequenced in a study of blood T cell repertoires in COVID-19. The protocol was immunoSEQ multiplex PCR, while the TCRdb copy is restricted to in-frame clones and leaves out a portion. The sample lists approximately 360,000 clones, roughly 90% seen once, with roughly 0.97% in the top ten. Sequences were obtained from PBMCs or T cells enriched from blood (not recorded which). Receptors were obtained from a woman aged 25 to 39 with acute COVID-19.

The chain employs TRBV7-6 and TRBJ2-7; TRBD1 aligns across 9 bases. This CDR3 region has 16 residues. The germline V gene has CDR1 SGHVS and CDR2 FNYEAQ. The junction had 7 bases not matched to a gene; V was cut back by 4 bases and J by 0 bases. CDR3 DNA sequence: TGTGCCAGCAGCTCATACACAGGGGGCAGCTCCTACGAGCAGTACTTC. Translated: CASSSYTGGSSYEQYF.

The V call is TRBV27, the J call TRBJ1-6; TRBD1 matches at 7 bases. CDR1 and CDR2 (germline): MNHEY, SMNVEV (reference sequence). Trimming took 5 bases from V and 8 from J; bases not matched to a gene: 6. The CDR3 spans 14 residues. The CDR3 sequence is CASSLRQGDSPLHF. CDR3 nucleotides: TGTGCCAGCAGTCTACGACAGGGTGATTCACCCCTCCACTTT.

J is TRBJ2-3 and V is TRBV14; a weak D match, TRBD1 (5 bases). V was cut by 0 bases and J by 2 bases, with 12 bases left in between. CDR1 is SGHDN and CDR2 is FVKESK in the germline V gene. The CDR3 runs to 16 residues. The CDR3 reads CASSQDTGFPTDTQYF. In nucleotides, the CDR3 is TGTGCCAGCAGCCAAGATACAGGTTTTCCCACAGATACGCAGTATTTT.

This sequence joins TRBV5-1 and TRBJ2-5; D gene uncertain. CDR1 is SGHRS, CDR2 YFSETQ, per germline. The CDR3 is made up of 11 amino acids. Trimming cost V 4 bases and J 5 bases, with 6 bases left between them. The CDR3, as DNA: TGCGCCAGCAGCAACAAGGAGACCCAGTACTTC. Translated: CASSNKETQYF.

V is TRBV11-1 and J is TRBJ1-5; 9 bases align to TRBD1. The V gene's germline CDR1 is SGHAT and CDR2 FQDESV (reference sequence). The V and J ends lost 3 bases and 7 bases, in that order; junction bases with no gene match: 7. CDR3 length: 15 residues. The CDR3 reads CASSLGTGPNQPQHF. The DNA of the CDR3 is TGTGCCAGCAGCTTGGGGACAGGGCCCAACCAGCCCCAGCATTTT.

The rearrangement joins TRBV7-2 to TRBJ2-1, with 7 bases identical to TRBD1. The CDR3 covers 16 residues. Germline V gives CDR1 SGHTA, CDR2 FQGNSA. V was pared by 1 base and J by 3 bases, with 6 bases of the junction left unmatched. The CDR3 bases are TGTGCCAGCAGCTTAGTCGGCAGGGGGAACTACAATGAGCAGTTCTTC. Its translation is CASSLVGRGNYNEQFF.

The chain carries TRBV6-2 or TRBV6-3 and TRBJ1-1, with 8 bases lining up with TRBD1. Germline-derived CDR1 and CDR2 are MNHEY and SVGEGT. The CDR3 spans 14 residues. The trim removed 5 bases at V and 7 bases at J, leaving 9 bases unmatched. The CDR3 DNA reads TGTGCCAGCAGTCCCCCCGGACAGGGCAGTGAAGCTTTCTTT. This sequence encodes CASSPPGQGSEAFF.

CDR3 amino acids: CASSDLDRGLGYTF. CDR3 nucleotide sequence: TGTGCCAGCAGTGACCTAGACAGGGGGCTCGGCTACACCTTC. The V and J genes are TRBV25-1 and TRBJ1-2; 10 nucleotides line up with TRBD1. After removal of 3 bases from V and 8 bases from J, the junction contained 6 bases not matched to a gene. Germline values: CDR1 MGHDK, CDR2 SYGVNS. The CDR3 has 14 amino acids.

The J gene is TRBJ1-5, the V gene TRBV7-9; TRBD1 matches 7 bases. CDR3 length equals 18 residues. Germline lookup yields CDR1 SEHNR and CDR2 FQNEAQ (reference sequence). The J segment lost 5 bases and the V segment lost 1 base, leaving 14 bases of the junction unmatched. The CDR3 reads CASSLDPSVTGYDQPQHF. In nucleotides, the CDR3 is TGTGCCAGCAGCTTAGATCCATCCGTGACAGGGTATGATCAGCCCCAGCATTTT.

The chain carries TRBV29-1 and TRBJ2-1; D call uncertain. This CDR3 spans 12 amino acids. V lost 5 bases to trimming and J lost 0 bases, with 5 bases between them. Germline CDR1 is SQVTM and CDR2 is ANQGSEA. The CDR3 is CSVPSSYNEQFF. DNA for the CDR3: TGCAGCGTTCCTAGCTCCTACAATGAGCAGTTCTTC.

The V and J genes are TRBV27 and TRBJ2-7; 9 nucleotides line up with TRBD2. The germline gives CDR1 MNHEY, CDR2 SMNVEV (reference sequence). J was trimmed by 0 bases and V by 7 bases; bases with no gene match: 4. The CDR3 contains 14 residues. In DNA form, the CDR3 reads TGTGCCAGCACGGTAGCGGGGGACTCCTACGAGCAGTACTTC. It yields the protein CASTVAGDSYEQYF.

The sample holds one count of this clone. The chain links TRBV14 to TRBJ2-2; 8 nucleotides agree with TRBD1. Germline assignment: CDR1 SGHDN and CDR2 FVKESK. The CDR3 length is 15 residues. V lost 1 base to trimming and J lost 7 bases; unmatched junction nucleotides: 5. CDR3 region: CASSQGQGASGELFF. The CDR3 bases are TGTGCCAGCAGCCAAGGGCAGGGGGCGAGCGGGGAGCTGTTTTTT.

The rearrangement joins TRBV5-1 to TRBJ2-3; possible D gene TRBD2, 6 bases. The CDR3 extends over 15 amino acids. Between the trimmed V and J ends, which lost 0 bases and 0 bases, there was a span of 8 bases. Germline loops: CDR1 SGHRS, CDR2 YFSETQ. This CDR3 reads CASSLVGTSTDTQYF. The CDR3 DNA sequence: TGCGCCAGCAGCTTGGTTGGGACTAGCACAGATACGCAGTATTTT.

The sample holds one count of this clone. The chain couples TRBV3-1 (or the pseudogene TRBV3-2) to TRBJ2-3; 12 nucleotides align to TRBD2. Germline CDR1 reads LGHDT; CDR2 reads YNNKEL (reference sequence). J was trimmed by 5 bases and V by 1 base; bases with no gene match: 13. The CDR3 loop spans 19 amino acids. The DNA for the CDR3 is TGTGCCAGCAGCCAAGTTACTAGCGGGGGGTCACTTTACCTAGATACGCAGTATTTT. Translated: CASSQVTSGGSLYLDTQYF.

This sequence joins TRBV5-5 and TRBJ2-3; 7 nucleotides align to TRBD2. Germline V lookup: CDR1 SGHKS, CDR2 YYEKEE (reference sequence). Germline trimming cut 1 base from V and 2 bases from J; bases unmatched to any gene: 4. The CDR3 extends over 15 amino acids. The DNA of the CDR3 is TGTGCCAGCAGCTTGCTCGGGACTACCACAGATACGCAGTATTTT. Encoded protein: CASSLLGTTTDTQYF.